The 4 T cell receptor beta chains below were found in one sample sequenced in a study of blood T cell repertoires in COVID-19 (dated by TCRdb to about 2020). The library came from the immunoSEQ multiplex PCR assay. Imported from immuneACCESS, the table was reduced by TCRdb to in-frame sequences with V and J called. These copies leave out some clones; in studies compared against another copy, an unresolved V gene accounts for under half, and the cause of the remainder is not known. The sample table contains about 240,000 clones; only one count was recorded for about 80% of them. The biggest ten clones account for about 9.5% of the sample. The sequencing input was peripheral blood. The receptors here all came from a woman of 80 years or more with acute or convalescent COVID-19.

The genes are TRBV11-1 and TRBJ2-3, with TRBD1 as a possible D gene (5 bases). Trimming took 5 bases from V and 1 from J, leaving 13 bases between them. The CDR3 has 15 amino acids. Germline V CDR1 and CDR2: SGHAT, FQDESV (reference sequence). The CDR3 loop is CASSLARAGTDTQYF. Written as DNA, the CDR3 is TGTGCCAGCAGCCTGGCCAGGGCGGGCACAGATACGCAGTATTTT.

The chain employs TRBV3-1 (or the pseudogene TRBV3-2) and TRBJ1-2; D is undetermined. The germline V and J ends were trimmed by 4 bases and 2 bases, with 8 bases remaining between them. Germline CDR1 reads LGHDT; CDR2 reads YNNKEL (reference sequence). The CDR3 loop spans 13 amino acids. The CDR3 nucleotides are TGTGCCAGCAGCCGAGCCGAAAACTATGGCTACACCTTC. This encodes CASSRAENYGYTF.

The chain uses TRBV6-5 and TRBJ1-2; the D gene is possibly TRBD1 (6 bases). The CDR3 is 14 residues long. The germline V and J ends were trimmed by 3 bases and 4 bases, with 12 bases remaining between them. Germline CDR1 and CDR2: MNHEY and SVGAGI. Written as DNA, the CDR3 is TGTGCCAGCAGTTATGGGGCGGGGGCCTATGGCTACACCTTC. Residues: CASSYGAGAYGYTF.

The V call is TRBV6-1, the J call TRBJ1-5, with D perhaps TRBD1 (5 bases). V gave up 0 bases and J gave up 10 bases, with 10 bases separating them. CDR1 MNHNS and CDR2 SASEGT come from the germline V gene. The CDR3 has 13 residues. CDR3 coding DNA: TGTGCCAGCAGTGAAGCGCTTCGGACACCCCAGCATTTT. It yields the protein CASSEALRTPQHF.